One sample yielded the 17 T cell receptor beta chains listed below, sequenced in a study of T cell responses to AZD1222 COVID-19 vaccine. The data were produced by immunoSEQ multiplex PCR, yet TCRdb's version contains in-frame clones alone and is incomplete. The data hold 150,000 to 190,000 clones, with roughly 90% observed a single time. The starting material was peripheral blood, obtained 28 days after the second AZD1222 dose. The receptors shown here come from an adult who received the AZD1222 COVID-19 vaccine.

V and J are TRBV18 and TRBJ1-1; 9 nucleotides line up with TRBD1. Losses at the gene ends were 2 bases for V and 4 bases for J; bases not matched to a gene: 5. The germline V gene has CDR1 KGHSH and CDR2 LQKENI. This CDR3 is 15 amino acids long. The CDR3 bases are TGTGCCAGCTCACCAGAAGGACAGGGGTTCACTGAAGCTTTCTTT. The encoded protein is CASSPEGQGFTEAFF.

The sample holds a few counts of this clone. The rearrangement uses TRBV19 and TRBJ1-1; perhaps TRBD1 as D (5 bases). CDR3 length: 15 amino acids. Looked up from germline, CDR1 is LNHDA and CDR2 is SQIVND (reference sequence). V was clipped by 3 bases and J by 0 bases, with 11 bases between them. The CDR3 bases are TGTGCCAGTAGTATCGCTCGGGGCCTGAACACTGAAGCTTTCTTT. Protein product: CASSIARGLNTEAFF.

This sequence joins TRBV28 and TRBJ1-2; possible D gene TRBD1, 5 bases. There are 14 residues in the CDR3. Germline V gene lookup returns CDR1 MDHEN and CDR2 SYDVKM. V lost 5 bases, J lost 5 bases, and 15 bases lay in between. For the CDR3, the DNA is TGTGCCAGCAGTCTTAAGGGGATAGGGTATGGCTACACCTTC. It specifies CASSLKGIGYGYTF.

V usage is TRBV28 and J usage is TRBJ1-5, with no clear D. CDR3 size: 11 residues. Trimming took 5 bases from V and 7 from J, leaving 6 bases between them. Germline lookup yields CDR1 MDHEN and CDR2 SYDVKM. CDR3 loop: CASSRRQPQHF. CDR3 DNA sequence: TGTGCCAGCAGTAGGAGGCAGCCCCAGCATTTT.

This rearrangement joins TRBV9 to TRBJ2-1, with TRBD1 as a possible D gene (7 bases). In germline, CDR1 is SGDLS, CDR2 YYNGEE. The V and J ends lost 1 base and 9 bases respectively, with 14 bases between them. The CDR3 sequence is 14 residues long. CDR3 amino acids: CASSVLEGAVEQFF. CDR3 sequence (DNA): TGTGCCAGCAGCGTACTGGAGGGGGCGGTTGAGCAGTTCTTC.

The chain couples TRBV7-2 to TRBJ1-3; TRBD1 is a possible D gene (5 bases). V lost 1 base and J 1 base, leaving 8 bases between the germline ends. The V gene's germline CDR1 is SGHTA and CDR2 FQGNSA. CDR3 length equals 15 residues. CDR3: CASSLVGASGNTIYF. For the CDR3, the DNA is TGTGCCAGCAGCTTAGTCGGGGCATCTGGAAACACCATATATTTT. Full variable domain (remainder filled in from reference TRBV7-2 and TRBJ1-3): GAGVSQSPSNKVTEKGKDVELRCDPISGHTALYWYRQSLGQGLEFLIYFQGNSAPDKSGLPSDRFSAERTGGSVSTLTIQRTQQEDSAVYLCASSLVGASGNTIYFGEGSWLTVV.

There are a few counts of this clone. The chain recombines TRBV28 with TRBJ1-4, with a weak D call TRBD1 (5 bases). This CDR3 spans 12 amino acids. CDR1 is MDHEN, CDR2 SYDVKM, per germline. Trimming cost V 8 bases and J 8 bases, with 12 bases left between them. For the CDR3, the DNA is TGTGCCAGCGCCCAGGGCTACGAAAAACTGTTTTTT. Its protein is CASAQGYEKLFF.

CDR3 DNA sequence: TGTGCCAGTAGTATACAGGCTAGCGGGGGCAATGAGCAGTTCTTC. Translation gives CASSIQASGGNEQFF. This rearrangement joins TRBV19 to TRBJ2-1, with 10 nucleotides matching TRBD2. The CDR3 extends over 15 amino acids. V was pared by 2 bases and J by 6 bases, with 4 bases of the junction left unmatched. Germline V gene lookup returns CDR1 LNHDA and CDR2 SQIVND (reference sequence). The full variable domain, rest sourced from reference TRBV19 and TRBJ2-1, is DGGITQSPKYLFRKEGQNVTLSCEQNLNHDAMYWYRQDPGQGLRLIYYSQIVNDFQKGDIAEGYSVSREKKESFPLTVTSAQKNPTAFYLCASSIQASGGNEQFFGPGTRLTVL.

The V and J genes are TRBV30 and TRBJ2-3; no clear D. V shed 0 bases and J shed 4 bases, with 5 bases lying between them. CDR3 length equals 12 residues. Germline V gives CDR1 GTSNPN, CDR2 SVGIG (reference sequence). CDR3: CAWSVLPDTQYF. The CDR3 DNA reads as TGTGCCTGGAGTGTCTTGCCAGATACGCAGTATTTT.

The CDR3 DNA reads as TGTGCCAGCAGTTACGAGGACCCTGGAAAGCCCCAGCATTTT. Protein: CASSYEDPGKPQHF. This chain connects TRBV6-5 to TRBJ1-5; D remains unclear. Germline CDR1 is MNHEY and CDR2 is SVGAGI. The CDR3 is 14 amino acids. Trimming took off 2 bases at V and 8 bases at J, with 13 bases between the two ends.

V usage is TRBV11-2 and J usage is TRBJ2-1; TRBD2 matches at 11 bases. The V gene's germline CDR1 is SGHAT and CDR2 FQNNGV. V trimming: 4 bases; J trimming: 4 bases; junction bases outside the gene matches: 6. This CDR3 region has 16 residues. The chain's CDR3 is CASSYRTSGLYNEQFF. CDR3 coding DNA: TGTGCCAGCAGCTACCGGACTAGCGGGCTTTACAATGAGCAGTTCTTC. The entire variable domain, with the rest obtained from reference TRBV11-2 and TRBJ2-1, is as follows: EAGVAQSPRYKIIEKRQSVAFWCNPISGHATLYWYQQILGQGPKLLIQFQNNGVVDDSQLPKDRFSAERLKGVDSTLKIQPAKLEDSAVYLCASSYRTSGLYNEQFFGPGTRLTVL.

The sample holds one count of this clone. V gene TRBV28 combines with J gene TRBJ1-4; TRBD1 might be the D (6 bases). V shed 3 bases and J shed 0 bases, with 8 bases lying between them. The CDR3 runs 15 residues. CDR1 is MDHEN and CDR2 is SYDVKM in the germline V gene. CDR3 loop: CASSLDSATNEKLFF. In DNA form, the CDR3 reads TGTGCCAGCAGTTTGGACAGTGCAACTAATGAAAAACTGTTTTTT.

The CDR3 is CASSGQGAYGYTF. The CDR3 bases are TGCGCCAGCAGTGGGCAGGGGGCCTATGGCTACACCTTC. The chain combines TRBV4-1 with TRBJ1-2; 8 nucleotides agree with TRBD1. V lost 6 bases and J lost 4; bases outside the gene matches: 4. Looked up from germline, CDR1 is MGHRA and CDR2 is YSYEKL. This CDR3 is 13 amino acids long.

The rearrangement uses TRBV7-3 and TRBJ1-1, with D maybe TRBD1 (6 bases). CDR1 and CDR2 (germline): SGHTA, FQGTGA. The CDR3 has 13 residues. The V end lost 5 bases, the J end lost 5 bases, and 12 bases lay between the germline ends. The CDR3 nucleotides read TGTGCCAGCAGCAGCAGGGGAGGGACTGAAGCTTTCTTT. Translating gives CASSSRGGTEAFF. Supplemented by reference TRBV7-3 and TRBJ1-1, the full variable domain reads GAGVSQTPSNKVTEKGKYVELRCDPISGHTALYWYRQSLGQGPEFLIYFQGTGAADDSGLPNDRFFAVRPEGSVSTLKIQRTERGDSAVYLCASSSRGGTEAFFGQGTRLTVV.

This clone has just one count. This rearrangement joins TRBV6-5 to TRBJ1-2; 11 nucleotides match TRBD1. CDR3 length: 15 amino acids. Germline lookup yields CDR1 MNHEY and CDR2 SVGAGI. V gave up 5 bases and J gave up 4 bases; unmatched junction bases: 6. The CDR3 here is CASSTPGTGGYGYTF. Here the CDR3 DNA reads TGTGCCAGCAGTACTCCCGGGACAGGGGGCTATGGCTACACCTTC.

The rearrangement links TRBV7-8 to TRBJ1-4, with D perhaps TRBD1 (5 bases). This CDR3 spans 13 amino acids. Deletions cut 1 base from V and 7 bases from J, with 7 bases between. CDR1 is SGHVS and CDR2 is FQNEAQ in the germline V gene. The CDR3 region is CASSLDGGEKLFF. CDR3 in DNA: TGTGCCAGCAGCTTAGATGGGGGTGAAAAACTGTTTTTT.

The V gene is TRBV4-1, the J gene TRBJ1-2; D is unclear. Germline-derived CDR1 and CDR2 are MGHRA and YSYEKL. This CDR3 is built from 16 residues. Between the trimmed V and J ends, which lost 0 bases and 5 bases, there was a span of 16 bases. This CDR3 reads CASSQDQLGGEYGYTF. The DNA of the CDR3 is TGCGCCAGCAGCCAAGATCAGTTGGGAGGAGAATATGGCTACACCTTC.